A single sample is the source of the 18 T cell receptor beta chains below, sequenced in a study of blood T cell repertoires in COVID-19. The data were produced by immunoSEQ multiplex PCR, yet TCRdb's version contains in-frame clones alone and is incomplete. The sample includes 250,000 to 300,000 clones, about nine tenths of them seen just once. The sample was peripheral blood. These receptors came from a woman aged 25 to 45 with active or convalescent COVID-19.

This clone appeared a few times. The chain combines TRBV6-2 or TRBV6-3 with TRBJ2-2; maybe TRBD1 (5 bases). The CDR3 has 15 residues. Germline CDR1 is MNHEY and CDR2 is SVGEGT. The V gene lost 4 bases and the J gene lost 1 base, with 10 bases spanning the gap. The CDR3 protein is CASSFGHLNTGELFF. Here the CDR3 DNA reads TGTGCCAGCAGTTTCGGACACCTGAACACCGGGGAGCTGTTTTTT.

This sequence joins TRBV2 and TRBJ2-7, with TRBD1 as a possible D gene (6 bases). Germline V CDR1 and CDR2: SNHLY, FYNNEI. V gave up 1 base and J gave up 7 bases, with 11 bases separating them. The CDR3 consists of 13 residues. CDR3 sequence: CASSEGTALEQYF. The DNA for the CDR3 is TGTGCCAGCAGTGAAGGGACAGCACTGGAGCAGTACTTC. The entire variable domain, with the rest obtained from reference TRBV2 and TRBJ2-7, is as follows: EPEVTQTPSHQVTQMGQEVILRCVPISNHLYFYWYRQILGQKVEFLVSFYNNEISEKSEIFDDQFSVERPDGSNFTLKIRSTKLEDSAMYFCASSEGTALEQYFGPGTRLTVT.

This sequence joins TRBV18 and TRBJ2-5, with D possibly TRBD1 on 5 matching bases. The CDR3 totals 15 residues. The germline gives CDR1 KGHSH, CDR2 LQKENI. V was cut by 3 bases and J by 5 bases, with 16 bases left in between. This CDR3 is CASSPPSRARETQYF. The DNA for the CDR3 is TGTGCCAGCTCACCTCCCAGCAGGGCGCGCGAGACCCAGTACTTC.

A few counts support this clone. The rearrangement uses TRBV6-5 and TRBJ2-2; maybe TRBD2 (6 bases). CDR3 length: 15 residues. The V gene lost 6 bases and the J gene lost 3 bases, with 14 bases spanning the gap. In germline, CDR1 is MNHEY, CDR2 SVGAGI. The CDR3 protein is CASRRAGTYTGELFF. CDR3 sequence (DNA): TGTGCCAGCAGAAGGGCCGGGACTTACACCGGGGAGCTGTTTTTT.

This clone has more than one count but fewer than ten. V usage is TRBV30 and J usage is TRBJ1-5; unclear D gene. CDR1 and CDR2 (germline): GTSNPN, SVGIG (reference sequence). This CDR3 has 13 residues. The ends were cut back, 2 bases at V and 4 bases at J, with 9 bases in the middle. The chain's CDR3 is CAWSRQVNQPQHF. CDR3 sequence (DNA): TGTGCCTGGAGTCGGCAGGTGAATCAGCCCCAGCATTTT.

The rearrangement uses TRBV5-1 and TRBJ1-1, with 8 bases that match TRBD1. The CDR3 totals 16 residues. V lost 4 bases, J lost 0 bases, and 8 bases stayed unmatched. Germline V lookup: CDR1 SGHRS, CDR2 YFSETQ. CDR3 bases: TGCGCCAGCAGCCCCGGACAGGGAGCGATGAACACTGAAGCTTTCTTT. Translation gives CASSPGQGAMNTEAFF.

The chain carries TRBV6-1 and TRBJ2-3; 11 bases line up with TRBD2. J was trimmed by 4 bases and V by 3 bases; bases with no gene match: 9. Germline loops: CDR1 MNHNS, CDR2 SASEGT. The CDR3 covers 17 residues. This CDR3 is CASSDLIAGGPADTQYF. The CDR3 DNA follows: TGTGCCAGCAGTGATCTTATAGCGGGGGGGCCGGCAGATACGCAGTATTTT.

The chain couples TRBV19 to TRBJ2-7, with 7 bases aligning to TRBD1. With V trimmed by 6 bases and J by 3 bases, 5 bases remained unmatched. The CDR3 extends over 13 amino acids. Germline V gene data show CDR1 as LNHDA and CDR2 as SQIVND (reference sequence). CDR3 bases: TGTGCCAGTAGCCCCGGACAGGTCTACGAGCAGTACTTC. It specifies CASSPGQVYEQYF.

This chain joins TRBV12-3 or TRBV12-4 and TRBJ2-1; no definite D call. This CDR3 spans 13 amino acids. The V end was cut by 5 bases, the J end by 5 bases, with 10 bases between. CDR3 in amino acids: CASSPRANNEQFF. As DNA, the CDR3 is TGTGCCAGCAGTCCTCGAGCCAACAATGAGCAGTTCTTC.

The chain carries TRBV7-3 and TRBJ1-1; D is unclear. V was clipped by 8 bases and J by 1 base, with 8 bases between them. The CDR3 consists of 12 residues. Germline loops: CDR1 SGHTA, CDR2 FQGTGA. CDR3 nucleotides: TGTGCCAGCTCCGAGGCGAACACTGAAGCTTTCTTT. Translation: CASSEANTEAFF.

V usage is TRBV6-5 and J usage is TRBJ1-1; 9 nucleotides line up with TRBD1. The CDR3 is made up of 13 amino acids. Germline values: CDR1 MNHEY, CDR2 SVGAGI. V lost 5 bases, J lost 6 bases, and 4 bases stayed unmatched. This CDR3 is CASSTTGGPEAFF. The DNA for the CDR3 is TGTGCCAGCAGTACAACAGGGGGCCCTGAAGCTTTCTTT.

This chain connects TRBV12-3 or TRBV12-4 to TRBJ1-2; 8 bases line up with TRBD1. V was clipped by 4 bases and J by 4 bases; unmatched bases: 2. CDR3 length: 13 residues. The chain's CDR3 is CASSSDRVYGYTF. The CDR3 DNA reads as TGTGCCAGCAGTTCGGACAGGGTCTATGGCTACACCTTC.

The gene calls are TRBV19 and TRBJ1-5; D not resolved. The V and J ends lost 5 bases and 0 bases respectively, with 17 bases between them. The CDR3 contains 17 residues. Per germline, CDR1 LNHDA and CDR2 SQIVND (reference sequence). In DNA, the CDR3 is TGTGCCAGTAGTGTGGGCGCGGGAAGCTATAGCAATCAGCCCCAGCATTTT. This encodes CASSVGAGSYSNQPQHF.

This clone has just a few counts. J is TRBJ1-2 and V is TRBV23-1, with D uncertain. TRBV23-1 is placed among ORFs of uncertain function. The V end was cut by 3 bases, the J end by 4 bases, with 6 bases between. The CDR3 is made up of 12 amino acids. CDR3 region: CASSHRSYGYTF. DNA for the CDR3: TGCGCCAGCAGTCACCGTTCCTATGGCTACACCTTC.

The chain uses TRBV2 and TRBJ2-7; no reliable D call. The CDR3 extends over 10 amino acids. Between the trimmed V and J ends, which lost 3 bases and 6 bases, there was a span of 3 bases. Germline values: CDR1 SNHLY, CDR2 FYNNEI. CDR3 in amino acids: CASSDVEQYF. The CDR3 nucleotides are TGTGCCAGCAGTGACGTCGAGCAGTACTTC.

The chain carries TRBV21-1 and TRBJ2-7; no DNA check was done on the table's D call, TRBD1. TRBV21-1 is a pseudogene. This CDR3 is 12 amino acids long. The CDR3 DNA is TGTGCCAGCAGCAAACTAACAGGGGAGCAGTACTTC. Translated, it gives CASSKLTGEQYF.

The V and J genes are TRBV7-2 and TRBJ1-3; TRBD1 aligns across 8 bases. Germline CDR1 SGHTA, CDR2 FQGNSA. V was clipped by 1 base and J by 4 bases; unmatched bases: 3. This CDR3 comprises 15 residues. CDR3 sequence (DNA): TGTGCCAGCAGCTTAGGAACAGGGGGAGGAAACACCATATATTTT. It codes for CASSLGTGGGNTIYF.

This clone appeared a single time. The chain combines TRBV13 with TRBJ2-3; TRBD2 matches at 10 bases. V lost 3 bases and J lost 1; bases outside the gene matches: 7. Germline V gene lookup returns CDR1 PRHDT and CDR2 FYEKMQ (reference sequence). The length of the CDR3 is 17 residues. CDR3 residues: CASSFSRLAGRTDTQYF. The CDR3 DNA sequence: TGTGCCAGCAGCTTCTCTAGACTAGCGGGCCGCACAGATACGCAGTATTTT.